The 31 T cell receptor beta chains below were found in one sample sequenced in a study of metastatic and nonmetastatic thyroid tumors. Treatment of any kind had been given to no patient before thyroid surgery. Via MiXCR, TCRdb re-called the PCR reads. The sample holds about 40,000 clones, roughly 13% seen once. Sequenced: blood. The receptors stem from a female donor with papillary thyroid cancer or a benign thyroid nodule (not recorded which). Some clones in this sample may be carry-over from other donors' samples.

This clone was seen repeatedly, ten times or more. The CDR3 DNA reads as TGTGCCAGCAGCTTGATGGGTAGCCCAGAGACCCAGTACTTC. Its translation: CASSLMGSPETQYF. J is TRBJ2-5 and V is TRBV5-8; D is unresolved. The CDR3 totals 14 residues. The V gene lost 1 base and the J gene lost 4 bases, with 11 bases spanning the gap. From germline, CDR1 is SGHTS and CDR2 YDEGEE.

This clone showed up many times. This chain links TRBV25-1 with TRBJ1-1; unclear D gene. V lost 6 bases and J 3 bases, leaving 8 bases between the germline ends. Per the germline V gene, CDR1 is MGHDK and CDR2 is SYGVNS. CDR3 size: 12 residues. The CDR3 nucleotides read TGTGCCAGCAGGTTCGGGGACACTGAAGCTTTCTTT. It yields the protein CASRFGDTEAFF.

This clone was seen a few times. The chain has TRBV19 and TRBJ1-5; D is ambiguous. The CDR3 spans 12 residues. Trimming shortened V by 5 bases and J by 10 bases, and 12 bases separated the two germline ends. Germline CDR1 and CDR2: LNHDA and SQIVND (reference sequence). CDR3 sequence reads: CASSSPWAPQHF. The CDR3 nucleotides are TGTGCCAGTAGTTCCCCCTGGGCCCCCCAGCATTTT.

This clone was seen at least ten times. This may stem from a read error, because a much larger clone lies one nucleotide away. J is TRBJ2-7 and V is TRBV7-9; D may be TRBD1 (5 bases). CDR1 is SEHNR and CDR2 is FQNEAQ in the germline V gene (reference sequence). The CDR3 covers 14 residues. The V and J ends lost 5 bases and 3 bases respectively, with 14 bases between them. CDR3 loop: CASSPGCRDYEQYF. The CDR3 DNA is TGTGCCAGCAGCCCAGGGTGCAGAGACTACGAGCAGTACTTC.

This clone was observed many times. V and J are TRBV3-1 and TRBJ1-1; D call uncertain. The CDR3 totals 13 residues. Trimming stripped 6 bases from V and 1 base from J, with 9 bases between. Germline lookup yields CDR1 LGHDT and CDR2 YNNKEL (reference sequence). The CDR3 protein is CASSPGKNTEAFF. DNA for the CDR3: TGTGCCAGCAGTCCCGGTAAGAACACTGAAGCTTTCTTT.

A remark on this clone: Germline is not matched at one junction end, which may reflect a read error. The V gene is TRBV6-5, the J gene TRBJ1-5; TRBD1 aligns across 7 bases. This CDR3 comprises 18 residues. Germline V gene sequence: CDR1 MNHEY, CDR2 SVGAGI. The CDR3 protein is CASSLAGDRAYSNQPHHF. Here the CDR3 DNA reads TGTGCCAGCAGTTTGGCGGGGGACAGAGCTTATAGCAATCAGCCCCATCATTTT.

This clone was detected many times. J is TRBJ1-5 and V is TRBV27; no clear D. V was shortened by 3 bases and J by 7 bases, with 10 bases between the two germline ends. This CDR3 comprises 13 residues. The germline V gene has CDR1 MNHEY and CDR2 SMNVEV (reference sequence). DNA of the CDR3: TGTGCCAGCAGTTTCATAGGGTCCCAGCCCCAGCATTTT. Encoded protein: CASSFIGSQPQHF.

This clone was counted ten times or more. The rearrangement links TRBV5-1 to TRBJ2-6; TRBD1 is a possible D gene (6 bases). Trimming took off 4 bases at V and 4 bases at J, with 24 bases between the two ends. The CDR3 sequence is 19 residues long. The germline CDR1 and CDR2 sequences are SGHRS and YFSETQ. This chain's CDR3 is CASSPRKGDKGSGANVLTF. CDR3 bases: TGCGCCAGCAGCCCGAGGAAGGGGGACAAGGGCTCCGGGGCCAACGTCCTGACTTTC.

This clone was picked up many times. V gene TRBV7-9 combines with J gene TRBJ2-5; D gene unclear. CDR3 length: 15 residues. The germline CDR1 and CDR2 sequences are SEHNR and FQNEAQ (reference sequence). The V gene lost 0 bases and the J gene lost 1 base, with 9 bases spanning the gap. The CDR3 loop is CASSLAMGSQETQYF. CDR3 nucleotide sequence: TGTGCCAGCAGCTTAGCGATGGGCAGCCAAGAGACCCAGTACTTC.

This clone occurred many times. This sequence joins TRBV3-1 and TRBJ2-5; D ambiguous. The length of the CDR3 is 19 residues. Germline CDR1 and CDR2: LGHDT and YNNKEL (reference sequence). Trimming took off 4 bases at V and 1 base at J, with 25 bases between the two ends. CDR3 sequence reads: CASSLSSVRAIIFQETQYF. The CDR3 region has the DNA TGTGCCAGCAGCCTATCCTCGGTAAGGGCTATTATCTTCCAAGAGACCCAGTACTTC.

This clone was detected ten times or more. The chain recombines TRBV4-2 with TRBJ1-3; maybe TRBD1 (5 bases). Trimming pared 0 bases from V and 7 bases from J, leaving 13 bases between. CDR1 is LGHNA, CDR2 YNFKEQ, per germline. This CDR3 has 15 amino acids. CDR3 DNA sequence: TGTGCCAGCAGCCAAGATCGGTCCGGGGGGAACACCATATATTTT. This translates into CASSQDRSGGNTIYF.

In this sample, this clone is medium-sized. This chain uses TRBV6-5 with TRBJ1-2, with TRBD1 identical over 7 bases. CDR1 and CDR2 (germline): MNHEY, SVGAGI. V gave up 2 bases and J gave up 3 bases; unmatched junction bases: 12. The length of the CDR3 is 17 residues. The CDR3 DNA reads as TGTGCCAGCAGTTACCTCGGCGCGACAGGGCATTACTATGGCTACACCTTC. Translated: CASSYLGATGHYYGYTF.

This clone has a count of ten or more. The J gene is TRBJ2-3, the V gene TRBV6-1; D possibly matches TRBD1 or TRBD2 (5 bases each). The germline gives CDR1 MNHNS, CDR2 SASEGT. This CDR3 region has 13 residues. V lost 0 bases and J lost 4, with 5 bases in between. As DNA, the CDR3 is TGTGCCAGCAGTGAAGCGGGGGCAGATACGCAGTATTTT. Protein: CASSEAGADTQYF.

This clone is deemed medium-sized. The chain uses TRBV10-1 and TRBJ2-1; 8 bases are shared with TRBD1. The J segment lost 7 bases and the V segment lost 0 bases, leaving 2 bases of the junction unmatched. Germline CDR1 is WNHNN and CDR2 is SYGVQD (reference sequence). This CDR3 spans 14 amino acids. Here the CDR3 reads CASSESGQVNEQFF. CDR3 coding DNA: TGCGCCAGCAGTGAGTCGGGACAGGTGAATGAGCAGTTCTTC.

This clone is medium-sized. CDR3 region: CASSEAPGFSAGEQYF. The CDR3 nucleotides are TGTGCCAGCAGTGAAGCACCAGGGTTCTCGGCTGGGGAGCAGTACTTC. This chain connects TRBV6-1 to TRBJ2-7; D possibly corresponds to TRBD1 (5 bases). The CDR3 runs to 16 residues. Trimming took off 0 bases at V and 7 bases at J, with 19 bases between the two ends. Germline V gene lookup returns CDR1 MNHNS and CDR2 SASEGT.

This clone was observed at least ten times. This chain links TRBV20-1 with TRBJ1-3, with 7 bases aligning to TRBD1. V lost 5 bases to trimming and J lost 3 bases; unmatched junction nucleotides: 7. CDR1 and CDR2 (germline): DFQATT, SNEGSKA (reference sequence). The length of the CDR3 is 14 residues. The chain's CDR3 is CSALQGLNGNTIYF. For the CDR3, the DNA is TGCAGTGCTTTACAGGGGCTAAATGGAAACACCATATATTTT.

Details on this clone: This may come from a read error, since a much larger clone is one base off. No conserved phenylalanine or tryptophan ends this CDR3, so it is likely a read error. This chain's CDR3 is CASSQGGFTDTQYS. CDR3 sequence (DNA): TGTGCCAGCAGCCAAGGAGGGTTCACAGATACGCAGTATTCT. The chain employs TRBV14 and TRBJ2-3; perhaps TRBD2 as D (5 bases). CDR1 SGHDN and CDR2 FVKESK come from the germline V gene. The CDR3 consists of 14 residues. Trimming removed 1 base from V and 2 bases from J, with 7 bases in between.

This clone was recorded at least ten times. The junction differs from germline at one of its ends, possibly a read error. V usage is TRBV2 and J usage is TRBJ1-2; D perhaps matches TRBD1 (5 bases). The CDR3 has 15 amino acids. CDR1 is SNHLY and CDR2 is FYNNEI in the germline V gene. For the CDR3, the DNA is TGTGTCAGCAGGCTTGCAGGGTTTTGGGACTATGGCTACACCTTC. It translates to CVSRLAGFWDYGYTF.

This clone was found a few times. The conserved phenylalanine or tryptophan normally closing the CDR3 is absent here, so this likely arose from a read error. The chain is built from TRBV27 and TRBJ2-7; D is possibly TRBD2 (5 bases). Germline V gives CDR1 MNHEY, CDR2 SMNVEV (reference sequence). CDR3 size: 12 residues. V was pared by 6 bases and J by 4 bases, with 10 bases between. For the CDR3, the DNA is TGTGCCAGCAGCCTCCGGGGATACGAGCAGTACTTA. Translated, it gives CASSLRGYEQYL.

This clone was observed a single time. In DNA, the CDR3 is TGTGCCAGCAGCTTCTGCGGTAGCTGGAGGGGTTCCTACAATGAGCAGTTCTTC. Protein product: CASSFCGSWRGSYNEQFF. V and J are TRBV7-2 and TRBJ2-1, with a possible D match to TRBD2 (6 bases). The CDR3 totals 18 residues. Germline assignment: CDR1 SGHTA and CDR2 FQGNSA. Trimming shortened V by 3 bases and J by 1 base, and 19 bases separated the two germline ends.

This clone has a count of ten or more. This rearrangement joins TRBV6-1 to TRBJ1-3; D is perhaps TRBD1 (5 bases). V was clipped by 6 bases and J by 0 bases, with 12 bases between them. Per the germline V gene, CDR1 is MNHNS and CDR2 is SASEGT. This CDR3 has 15 amino acids. CDR3 sequence (DNA): TGTGCCAGCAGAAACCAGGGTCCCTCTGGAAACACCATATATTTT. Translation: CASRNQGPSGNTIYF.

This clone has just a few counts. This rearrangement joins TRBV29-1 to TRBJ1-1; D unclear. Trimming shortened V by 3 bases and J by 4 bases, and 12 bases separated the two germline ends. There are 13 residues in the CDR3. Germline V CDR1 and CDR2: SQVTM, ANQGSEA. The CDR3 region is CSVENWIGTEAFF. For the CDR3, the DNA is TGCAGCGTTGAGAATTGGATCGGCACTGAAGCTTTCTTT.

This clone was seen ten or more times. This sequence joins TRBV15 and TRBJ2-1; D is unresolved. The V end was cut by 2 bases, the J end by 4 bases, with 15 bases between. The CDR3 sequence is 16 residues long. Per germline, CDR1 LNHNV and CDR2 YYDKDF (reference sequence). The CDR3 sequence: CATSRKLRATYNEQFF. The CDR3 DNA reads as TGTGCCACCAGCAGAAAACTCCGGGCCACGTACAATGAGCAGTTCTTC. The entire variable domain, with the rest obtained from reference TRBV15 and TRBJ2-1, is as follows: DAMVIQNPRYQVTQFGKPVTLSCSQTLNHNVMYWYQQKSSQAPKLLFHYYDKDFNNEADTPDNFQSRRPNTSFCFLDIRSPGLGDTAMYLCATSRKLRATYNEQFFGPGTRLTVL.

The V and J genes are TRBV6-5 and TRBJ2-7; D remains ambiguous. V was clipped by 0 bases and J by 6 bases, with 12 bases between them. CDR1 and CDR2 (germline): MNHEY, SVGAGI. The length of the CDR3 is 14 residues. The CDR3 sequence: CASSYSAGSGEQYF. The CDR3 nucleotides read TGTGCCAGCAGTTACTCGGCCGGTTCCGGCGAGCAGTACTTC.

The sample holds many counts of this clone. This chain joins TRBV7-3 and TRBJ2-1, with TRBD1 matching 9 bases. V was pared by 4 bases and J by 5 bases, with 3 bases of the junction left unmatched. Looked up from germline, CDR1 is SGHTA and CDR2 is FQGTGA. CDR3 length: 14 residues. The CDR3: CASSWDRVNNEQFF. Written as DNA, the CDR3 is TGTGCCAGCAGCTGGGACAGGGTAAACAATGAGCAGTTCTTC.

This clone was counted at least ten times. The chain is built from TRBV5-1 and TRBJ2-3; 8 nucleotides agree with TRBD2. The CDR3 loop spans 15 amino acids. CDR1 and CDR2 from the germline V gene are SGHRS and YFSETQ. V gave up 2 bases and J gave up 4 bases; unmatched junction bases: 6. The CDR3 nucleotides are TGCGCCAGCAGCTTCAGCGGGAGCGGGTCAGATACGCAGTATTTT. Amino acid sequence: CASSFSGSGSDTQYF.

The chain links TRBV28 to TRBJ1-1, with unresolved D. V lost 6 bases to trimming and J lost 2 bases, with 10 bases between them. The CDR3 runs to 13 residues. The germline V gene encodes CDR1 MDHEN and CDR2 SYDVKM. CDR3 nucleotide sequence: TGTGCCAGCAGAGCAGGAATCAACACTGAAGCTTTCTTT. Its protein product is CASRAGINTEAFF.

The rearrangement links TRBV5-1 to TRBJ2-3; 9 positions match TRBD2. The V segment lost 3 bases and the J segment 1 base; nucleotides outside the gene matches: 3. There are 15 residues in the CDR3. The germline V gene encodes CDR1 SGHRS and CDR2 YFSETQ. CDR3: CASSCEREGTDTQYF. In DNA, the CDR3 is TGCGCCAGCAGCTGTGAGCGGGAGGGCACAGATACGCAGTATTTT.

This clone was counted many times. A much larger clone sits a single nucleotide away, making a read error possible. The same CDR3 also results from other DNA sequences found in this sample. This chain uses TRBV9 with TRBJ1-4, with D possibly matching TRBD1 (5 bases). Trimming stripped 0 bases from V and 4 bases from J, with 10 bases between. Germline V lookup: CDR1 SGDLS, CDR2 YYNGEE. The CDR3 covers 15 residues. The CDR3 spells CASSVAYRNNEKLFF. DNA for the CDR3: TGTGCCAGCAGCGTAGCGTACAGGAATAATGAAAAACTGTTTTTT.

This clone has at least ten counts. The V gene is TRBV20-1, the J gene TRBJ1-5; 9 bases are shared with TRBD1. Germline CDR1 DFQATT, CDR2 SNEGSKA (reference sequence). The CDR3 has 14 residues. The ends lost 2 bases at V and 2 bases at J; junction bases unmatched: 1. CDR3 amino acids: CSARRTGGNQPQHF. The CDR3, as DNA: TGCAGTGCTAGAAGGACAGGGGGCAATCAGCCCCAGCATTTT.

As regards this clone: Other DNA sequences of this sample code for an identical CDR3. The J gene is TRBJ2-5, the V gene TRBV28; 10 positions agree with TRBD2. V was pared by 9 bases and J by 0 bases, with 13 bases of the junction left unmatched. Germline-derived CDR1 and CDR2 are MDHEN and SYDVKM. This CDR3 contains 17 residues. The CDR3 protein is CASSPAGTSEYQETQYF. CDR3 nucleotides: TGTGCCAGTAGTCCGGCAGGGACTAGCGAGTACCAAGAGACCCAGTACTTC.